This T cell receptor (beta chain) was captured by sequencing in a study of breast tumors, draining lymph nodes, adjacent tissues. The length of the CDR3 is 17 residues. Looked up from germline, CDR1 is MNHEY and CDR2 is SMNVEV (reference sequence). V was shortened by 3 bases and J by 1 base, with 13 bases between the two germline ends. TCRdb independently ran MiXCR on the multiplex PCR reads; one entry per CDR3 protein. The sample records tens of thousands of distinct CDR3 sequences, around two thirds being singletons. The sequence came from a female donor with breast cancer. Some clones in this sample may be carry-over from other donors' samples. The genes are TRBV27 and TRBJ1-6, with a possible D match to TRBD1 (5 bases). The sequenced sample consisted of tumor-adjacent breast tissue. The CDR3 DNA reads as TGTGCCAGCAGTTTCCAGGGTGGCGGGTCCTATAATTCACCCCTCCACTTT. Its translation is CASSFQGGGSYNSPLHF.